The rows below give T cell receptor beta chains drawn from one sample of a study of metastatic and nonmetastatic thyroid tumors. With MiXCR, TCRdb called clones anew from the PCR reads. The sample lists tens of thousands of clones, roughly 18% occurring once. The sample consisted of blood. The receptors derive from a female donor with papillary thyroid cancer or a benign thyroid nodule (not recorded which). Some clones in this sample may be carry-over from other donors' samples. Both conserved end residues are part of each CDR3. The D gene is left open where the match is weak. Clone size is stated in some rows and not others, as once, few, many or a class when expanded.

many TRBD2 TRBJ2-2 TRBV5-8 CASSSGTSNPGELFF TGTGCCAGCAGCTCCGGGACTAGCAACCCCGGGGAGCTGTTTTTT
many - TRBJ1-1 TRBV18 CASSPPKGSTEAFF TGTGCCAGCTCACCACCGAAGGGGTCGACTGAAGCTTTCTTT
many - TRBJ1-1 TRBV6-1 CASSVGQENTEAFF TGTGCCAGCAGTGTCGGGCAGGAAAACACTGAAGCTTTCTTT
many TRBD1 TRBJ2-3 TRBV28 CASSPSGTGTDTQYF TGTGCCAGCAGTCCATCCGGGACAGGCACAGATACGCAGTATTTT
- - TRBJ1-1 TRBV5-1 CASSWDIEAFF TGCGCCAGCAGCTGGGACATTGAAGCTTTCTTT
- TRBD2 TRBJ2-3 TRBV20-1 CSARTSGGASTDTQYF TGCAGTGCTCGGACTAGCGGGGGGGCTAGCACAGATACGCAGTATTTT
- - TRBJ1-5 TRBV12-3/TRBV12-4 CASSLGVDSHINQPQHF TGTGCCAGCAGTTTGGGTGTCGACAGCCATATCAATCAGCCCCAGCATTTT
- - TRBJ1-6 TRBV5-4 CASSLMGGSPLHF TGTGCCAGCAGCTTGATGGGTGGTTCACCCCTCCACTTT
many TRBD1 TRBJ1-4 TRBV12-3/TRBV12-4 CASSHRGRGVGKLFF TGTGCCAGCAGCCACAGGGGGCGAGGCGTTGGAAAACTGTTTTTT
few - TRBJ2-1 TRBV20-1 CSAGVGAAPYNEQFF TGCAGTGCCGGCGTGGGAGCGGCCCCCTACAATGAGCAGTTCTTC
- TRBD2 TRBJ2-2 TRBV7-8 CASSLGLAGVNTWELFF TGTGCCAGCAGCTTAGGACTAGCGGGGGTCAACACCTGGGAGCTGTTTTTT
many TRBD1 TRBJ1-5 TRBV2 CASSLQGAQSNQPQHF TGTGCCAGCAGTTTACAGGGGGCGCAGAGCAATCAGCCCCAGCATTTT
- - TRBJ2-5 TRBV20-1 CSARSTGRETQYF TGCAGTGCTAGATCGACAGGCCGAGAGACCCAGTACTTC
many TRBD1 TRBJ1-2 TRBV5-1 CASSLVDGTVNYGYTF TGCGCCAGCAGCTTGGTGGACGGGACAGTTAACTATGGCTACACCTTC
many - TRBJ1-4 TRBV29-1 CSVTLAGEKLFF TGCAGTGTAACCCTTGCAGGGGAAAAACTGTTTTTT
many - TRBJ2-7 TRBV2 CASSEAWSEIEYF TGTGCCAGCAGTGAAGCGTGGAGTGAAATCGAGTACTTC
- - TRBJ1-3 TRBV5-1 CTSILAKADDTIYF TGCACCAGCATCTTGGCCAAGGCAGATGACACCATATATTTT
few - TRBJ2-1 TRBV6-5 CASIGAFYYEQFF TGTGCCAGCATCGGGGCCTTTTACTACGAGCAGTTCTTC
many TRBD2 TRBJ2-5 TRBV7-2 CASSFGGGWEETQYF TGTGCCAGCAGCTTCGGCGGGGGGTGGGAAGAGACCCAGTACTTC
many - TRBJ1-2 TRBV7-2 CASSYEGRAYGYTF TGTGCCAGCAGCTATGAGGGGAGAGCCTATGGCTACACCTTC
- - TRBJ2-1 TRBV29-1 CSVIKSSHEQFF TGCAGCGTTATCAAGAGCTCACATGAGCAGTTCTTC
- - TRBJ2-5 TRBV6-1 CASNSQNQETQYF TGTGCCAGCAATAGCCAGAATCAAGAGACCCAGTACTTC
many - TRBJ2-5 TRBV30 CAWSPIQETQYF TGTGCCTGGAGTCCCATTCAAGAGACCCAGTACTTC
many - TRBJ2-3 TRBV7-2 CASSLGGERSTDTQYF TGTGCCAGCAGCTTAGGAGGAGAACGTAGCACAGATACGCAGTATTTT
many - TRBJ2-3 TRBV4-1 CASSQSRLQDTQYF TGCGCCAGCAGCCAATCCCGCCTACAAGATACGCAGTATTTT
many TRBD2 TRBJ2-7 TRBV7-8 CATVLAGTYEQYF TGTGCCACCGTACTAGCGGGAACCTACGAGCAGTACTTC
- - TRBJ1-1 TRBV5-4 CASSLNDVEAFF TGTGCCAGCAGCTTGAACGACGTTGAAGCTTTCTTT